There are a few counts of the clone carrying this TCR beta chain. This entry comes from a study of Graves' ophthalmopathy and Graves' hyperthyroidism. The study amplified TCR beta CDR3 regions using RNA transcripts. The first round was an RT-PCR with HTBI primers, and the second round was a multiplex PCR. Using its own MiXCR run on the multiplex PCR reads, TCRdb lists one record per CDR3 protein. The sample carries 200,000 to 250,000 distinct CDR3 sequences, 29% recorded once. This CDR3 contains 13 residues. The germline V gene has CDR1 MNHNS and CDR2 SASEGT. The V end lost 0 bases, the J end lost 8 bases, and 10 bases lay between the germline ends.

The sequencing sample was made of peripheral blood. This chain connects TRBV6-1 to TRBJ1-2; no definite D call. The clonotype originates from a man aged 50 or older with Graves' ophthalmopathy. CDR3 nucleotides: TGTGCCAGCAGTGAAGCGCCCCGGAGGGGCTACACCTTC. Translation: CASSEAPRRGYTF.